Below are 26 T cell receptor beta chains sequenced from a single sample in a study of cytomegalovirus exposure and HLA in healthy donors. Both 60 Vbeta primers and 13 Jbeta primers went into the PCR. TCRdb keeps only in-frame clones here, not all; method: immunoSEQ multiplex PCR. The table lists some 200,000 clones, 81% of them singletons, with less than 4.5% in the top ten. Sequenced sample: PBMCs. The receptors were sampled from a man aged 50 or older in good health and CMV-seronegative.

This clone was observed a single time. The chain has TRBV29-1 and TRBJ1-5; 7 bases agree with TRBD1. The CDR3 has 14 residues. Germline V gene data show CDR1 as SQVTM and CDR2 as ANQGSEA. V lost 5 bases, J lost 5 bases, and 9 bases stayed unmatched. The CDR3 protein is CSVQTGKPDQPQHF. CDR3 bases: TGCAGCGTTCAGACAGGGAAGCCCGATCAGCCCCAGCATTTT. The whole variable domain, remainder taken from reference TRBV29-1 and TRBJ1-5, is SAVISQKPSRDICQRGTSLTIQCQVDSQVTMMFWYRQQPGQSLTLIATANQGSEATYESGFVIDKFPISRPNLTFSTLTVSNMSPEDSSIYLCSVQTGKPDQPQHFGDGTRLSIL.

The V and J genes are TRBV4-3 and TRBJ2-5, with no clear D. The J call is doubtful: the DNA matches TRBJ2-7 better. This CDR3 comprises 16 residues. Germline lookup yields CDR1 LGHNA and CDR2 YSLEER. CDR3 residues: CASSQDWARNFYEQYF. The CDR3 DNA follows: TGCGCCAGCAGCCAAGATTGGGCCCGGAACTTTTACGAGCAGTACTTC.

The V and J genes are TRBV19 and TRBJ1-5; D may be TRBD1 (5 bases). The CDR3 sequence is 16 residues long. Germline lookup yields CDR1 LNHDA and CDR2 SQIVND (reference sequence). The V and J ends lost 5 bases and 0 bases respectively, with 14 bases between them. This chain's CDR3 is CASSLPGLNSNQPQHF. The CDR3 DNA follows: TGTGCCAGTAGTCTACCGGGACTGAATAGCAATCAGCCCCAGCATTTT.

The V call is TRBV2, the J call TRBJ1-1, with D tentatively TRBD1 (5 bases). Trimming left V 4 bases short and J 9 bases short, with 18 bases between. Germline loops: CDR1 SNHLY, CDR2 FYNNEI. This CDR3 spans 14 amino acids. The chain's CDR3 is CASSGGQGIVKAFF. In DNA, the CDR3 is TGTGCCAGCAGTGGTGGACAAGGCATCGTTAAAGCTTTCTTT.

This chain uses TRBV5-8 with TRBJ2-1; maybe TRBD2 (7 bases). This CDR3 contains 15 residues. Germline-derived CDR1 and CDR2 are SGHTS and YDEGEE. Trimming removed 3 bases from V and 8 bases from J, with 18 bases in between. Written as DNA, the CDR3 is TGTGCCAGCAGCTGGGGGGGGGCCGGGGACGATGAGCAGTTCTTC. This encodes CASSWGGAGDDEQFF.

This clone was detected once. J is TRBJ2-1 and V is TRBV4-3; D gene uncertain. V lost 0 bases and J 2 bases, leaving 14 bases between the germline ends. The germline CDR1 and CDR2 sequences are LGHNA and YSLEER. The CDR3 totals 17 residues. CDR3 amino acids: CASSQDFRQVPYNEQFF. The DNA of the CDR3 is TGCGCCAGCAGCCAAGATTTTAGGCAGGTCCCCTACAATGAGCAGTTCTTC.

The chain carries TRBV10-3 and TRBJ1-3; D not certain. CDR1 is ENHRY, CDR2 SYGVKD, per germline. V dropped 5 bases and J dropped 8 bases, with 10 bases sitting between them. The CDR3 loop spans 12 amino acids. CDR3 region: CAISPLEDTIYF. The CDR3 DNA reads TGTGCCATCAGTCCCCTCGAGGACACCATATATTTT.

The chain employs TRBV5-5 and TRBJ1-1; 8 bases are shared with TRBD1. This CDR3 contains 13 residues. CDR1 and CDR2 (germline): SGHKS, YYEKEE (reference sequence). J gave up 3 bases and V 4 bases, and 2 bases lay outside the gene matches. The CDR3 DNA reads TGTGCCAGCAGCCCGACAGGGGACACTGAAGCTTTCTTT. This codes for CASSPTGDTEAFF.

This chain links TRBV6-1 with TRBJ2-1; D remains ambiguous. Deletions cut 2 bases from V and 10 bases from J, with 12 bases between. The CDR3 is 13 residues long. Germline V gene sequence: CDR1 MNHNS, CDR2 SASEGT. CDR3 bases: TGTGCCAGCAGTGAACCAGTATTTCGCGAGCAGTTCTTC. This encodes CASSEPVFREQFF.

The chain combines TRBV5-6 with TRBJ2-2; D is perhaps TRBD2 (7 bases). CDR3 size: 16 residues. CDR1 and CDR2 (germline): SGHDT, YYEEEE. Trimming pared 4 bases from V and 4 bases from J, leaving 17 bases between. This CDR3 reads CASSPPGGPGTGELFF. CDR3 nucleotides: TGTGCCAGCAGCCCGCCGGGGGGCCCGGGCACCGGGGAGCTGTTTTTT.

The chain couples TRBV19 to TRBJ1-1, with 7 bases that match TRBD1. The CDR3 has 13 amino acids. Germline CDR1 LNHDA, CDR2 SQIVND (reference sequence). Trimming took 5 bases from V and 8 from J; bases not matched to a gene: 8. Written as DNA, the CDR3 is TGTGCCAGTAGTTTCAGACAGGGCATCGAAGCTTTCTTT. Translated, it gives CASSFRQGIEAFF.

The chain carries TRBV30 and TRBJ1-6; tentative D call: TRBD1 (5 bases). The length of the CDR3 is 15 residues. Between the trimmed V and J ends, which lost 1 base and 5 bases, there was a span of 12 bases. Per germline, CDR1 GTSNPN and CDR2 SVGIG (reference sequence). CDR3 in DNA: TGTGCCTGGAGTGCAGTCGACAGTCATAATTCACCCCTCCACTTT. Its protein product is CAWSAVDSHNSPLHF.

The chain recombines TRBV29-1 with TRBJ1-1; TRBD1 matches at 7 bases. The CDR3 has 13 residues. V gave up 4 bases and J gave up 5 bases; unmatched junction bases: 7. Looked up from germline, CDR1 is SQVTM and CDR2 is ANQGSEA. The CDR3 loop reads CSVVVIQGTEAFF. Written as DNA, the CDR3 is TGCAGCGTTGTGGTAATACAGGGGACTGAAGCTTTCTTT.

The CDR3: CASSLDMGAGRYGYTF. CDR3 sequence (DNA): TGTGCCAGCAGCTTAGATATGGGGGCCGGACGCTATGGCTACACCTTC. The chain joins TRBV7-8 to TRBJ1-2, with D maybe TRBD1 (6 bases). The ends were cut back, 1 base at V and 4 bases at J, with 16 bases in the middle. Germline assignment: CDR1 SGHVS and CDR2 FQNEAQ. This CDR3 has 16 residues.

The chain employs TRBV6-5 and TRBJ1-2; D gene uncertain. The V gene lost 5 bases and the J gene lost 4 bases, with 11 bases spanning the gap. The CDR3 consists of 13 residues. CDR1 and CDR2 from the germline V gene are MNHEY and SVGAGI. The CDR3 region is CASSQDISYGYTF. The CDR3 DNA follows: TGTGCCAGCAGTCAAGACATTTCCTATGGCTACACCTTC.

The chain carries TRBV13 and TRBJ2-5; possible D gene TRBD1, 7 bases. The CDR3 consists of 15 residues. CDR1 PRHDT and CDR2 FYEKMQ come from the germline V gene (reference sequence). Trimming pared 9 bases from V and 5 bases from J, leaving 22 bases between. In nucleotides, the CDR3 is TGTGCCAGACGATGGACAGGAGGGTTATTGGAGACCCAGTACTTC. It codes for CARRWTGGLLETQYF.

The rearrangement uses TRBV19 and TRBJ2-6, with a tentative D call TRBD1 (5 bases). V was cut by 6 bases and J by 0 bases, with 18 bases left in between. Germline-derived CDR1 and CDR2 are LNHDA and SQIVND (reference sequence). The CDR3 is 18 residues long. The CDR3 sequence is CASSDSHLSLSGANVLTF. The CDR3 region has the DNA TGTGCCAGTAGCGACAGCCATCTATCGCTCTCTGGGGCCAACGTCCTGACTTTC.

The rearrangement uses TRBV5-1 and TRBJ2-5; 15 positions match TRBD2. CDR1 is SGHRS, CDR2 YFSETQ, per germline. This CDR3 is built from 14 residues. The J segment lost 7 bases and the V segment lost 4 bases, leaving 2 bases of the junction unmatched. The CDR3: CASSPGLAGGTQYF. CDR3 sequence (DNA): TGCGCCAGCAGCCCGGGACTAGCGGGGGGGACCCAGTACTTC.

This chain uses TRBV7-9 with TRBJ1-1; D gene uncertain. Germline V lookup: CDR1 SEHNR, CDR2 FQNEAQ (reference sequence). Trimming took 7 bases from V and 1 from J, leaving 19 bases between them. The CDR3 has 16 amino acids. The CDR3 reads CASIPASGGRNTEAFF. For the CDR3, the DNA is TGTGCCAGCATCCCTGCCTCGGGAGGGCGGAACACTGAAGCTTTCTTT.

This rearrangement joins TRBV19 to TRBJ2-3; 9 nucleotides align to TRBD2. The germline gives CDR1 LNHDA, CDR2 SQIVND (reference sequence). The CDR3 sequence is 16 residues long. V trimming: 5 bases; J trimming: 5 bases; junction bases outside the gene matches: 11. CDR3 nucleotide sequence: TGTGCCAGTAGTGCCGTGGTAGCGGGGGACAGAGATACGCAGTATTTT. This encodes CASSAVVAGDRDTQYF.

The V call is TRBV4-1, the J call TRBJ1-2; 7 positions match TRBD1. Germline V lookup: CDR1 MGHRA, CDR2 YSYEKL. Germline trimming cut 4 bases from V and 8 bases from J; bases unmatched to any gene: 7. The CDR3 is made up of 13 amino acids. CDR3 region: CASSPDRDGGYTF. The CDR3 DNA sequence: TGCGCCAGCAGCCCAGACAGGGATGGAGGCTACACCTTC.

This clone showed up just a few times. The gene calls are TRBV7-9 and TRBJ1-1; no firm D call. The CDR3 extends over 12 amino acids. Germline loops: CDR1 SEHNR, CDR2 FQNEAQ (reference sequence). V lost 4 bases to trimming and J lost 1 base, with 4 bases between them. The CDR3, as DNA: TGTGCCAGCAGCTCATCGAACACTGAAGCTTTCTTT. Encoded protein: CASSSSNTEAFF.

This chain uses TRBV25-1 with TRBJ2-2; TRBD1 matches 7 bases. There are 15 residues in the CDR3. Germline CDR1 reads MGHDK; CDR2 reads SYGVNS. V trimming: 4 bases; J trimming: 5 bases; junction bases outside the gene matches: 7. The CDR3 region is CASSARQGRTGELFF. As DNA, the CDR3 is TGTGCCAGCAGTGCGAGACAGGGCCGAACCGGGGAGCTGTTTTTT.

The sample holds a few counts of this clone. The CDR3, as DNA: TGTGCCAGCAGCTCCCTCCGGGGGGCTTCCTACGAGCAGTACTTC. Protein: CASSSLRGASYEQYF. The chain employs TRBV11-2 and TRBJ2-7, with a tentative D call TRBD2 (7 bases). Trimming stripped 4 bases from V and 1 base from J, with 14 bases between. CDR3 length: 15 amino acids. Germline CDR1 SGHAT, CDR2 FQNNGV.

The rearrangement uses TRBV30 and TRBJ1-3, with no clear D. V was shortened by 6 bases and J by 3 bases, with 9 bases between the two germline ends. CDR3 length: 12 amino acids. Germline loops: CDR1 GTSNPN, CDR2 SVGIG (reference sequence). The CDR3 nucleotides are TGTGCCTGTCCCCTTTTTGGAAACACCATATATTTT. Translation: CACPLFGNTIYF. The full variable domain, with the rest looked up from reference TRBV30 and TRBJ1-3, is SQTIHQWPATLVQPVGSPLSLECTVEGTSNPNLYWYRQAAGRGLQLLFYSVGIGQISSEVPQNLSASRPQDRQFILSSKKLLLSDSGFYLCACPLFGNTIYFGEGSWLTVV.

This clone is a singleton in its sample. The gene calls are TRBV30 and TRBJ2-5; D is undetermined. The CDR3 has 11 amino acids. Germline CDR1 GTSNPN, CDR2 SVGIG (reference sequence). Trimming cost V 4 bases and J 5 bases, with 8 bases left between them. CDR3 coding DNA: TGTGCCTGGACTCACGGGGAGACCCAGTACTTC. Amino acid sequence: CAWTHGETQYF.